The present TCR beta chain was sequenced within a study of lymphopenia after photon versus proton radiotherapy. Study findings and constraints: A bigger post-nadir fall in TCR diversity correlated inversely with survival time in deceased patients. Better survival with proton therapy was suggested as possible, not demonstrated. Proton therapy kept repertoires fairly stable, unlike photons, which gained effector/memory cells. After the lymphocyte nadir, photon-treated repertoires showed oligoclonal expansion, especially of CD8+ Temra cells.

This clone was seen just once. Its antigen is unknown. Germline-derived CDR1 and CDR2 are MNHEY and SMNVEV (reference sequence). V was shortened by 0 bases and J by 2 bases, with 13 bases between the two germline ends. The CDR3 spans 16 residues. The table came from immunoSEQ multiplex PCR; TCRdb's copy has only in-frame clones and leaves some out. Of about 39,000 clones in the sample, roughly nine tenths were seen once. The receptor was isolated from a man aged 60-69 years with cholangiocarcinoma. The V and J genes are TRBV27 and TRBJ1-1; no definite D call. The specimen was peripheral blood, collected from a patient treated with photon-based radiotherapy. For the CDR3, the DNA is TGTGCCAGCAGTTTATCCTATTACTCCTTCAACACTGAAGCTTTCTTT. This sequence encodes CASSLSYYSFNTEAFF.